This T cell receptor (beta chain) was documented in a study of OX40 agonist ivuxolimab in advanced cancers. Study-wide context: With ivuxolimab, an agonistic anti-OX40 (CD134) antibody, patients were treated. People in dose escalation had one of these cancers: hepatocellular carcinoma, melanoma, renal cell or head and neck cancer. Three patients, one with hepatocellular carcinoma and two with cutaneous melanoma, responded partially.

In this sample, this clone turned up once. Clones were read by immunoSEQ multiplex PCR, and TCRdb kept only the in-frame ones, dropping some. The sample shows tens of thousands of clones, roughly 87% of them seen only once. Trimming pared 5 bases from V and 5 bases from J, leaving 12 bases between. This CDR3 has 13 residues. CDR1 is SGHVS and CDR2 is FQNEAQ in the germline V gene. The sequence derives from an adult with an advanced solid tumor such as melanoma, head and neck, liver or kidney cancer. The chain recombines TRBV7-8 with TRBJ1-1; D might be TRBD1 (6 bases). The sequencing used CD4+ or CD8+ T cells sorted from blood, collected in a trial of the OX40 agonist ivuxolimab. This CDR3 is CASSQGLRTEAFF. The CDR3 nucleotides are TGTGCCAGCAGCCAGGGGTTGAGGACTGAAGCTTTCTTT.